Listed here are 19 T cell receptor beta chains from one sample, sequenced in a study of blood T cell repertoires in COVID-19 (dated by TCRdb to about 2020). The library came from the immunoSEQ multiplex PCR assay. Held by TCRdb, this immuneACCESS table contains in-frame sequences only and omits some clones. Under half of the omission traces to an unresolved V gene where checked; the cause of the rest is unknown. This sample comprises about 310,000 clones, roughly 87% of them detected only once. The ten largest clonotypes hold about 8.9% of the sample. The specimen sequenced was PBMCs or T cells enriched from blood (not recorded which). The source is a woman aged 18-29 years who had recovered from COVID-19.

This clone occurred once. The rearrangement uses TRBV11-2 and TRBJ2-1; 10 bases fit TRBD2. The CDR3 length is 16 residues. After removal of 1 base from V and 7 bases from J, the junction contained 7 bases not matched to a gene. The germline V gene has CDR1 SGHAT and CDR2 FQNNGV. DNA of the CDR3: TGTGCCAGCAGCTTAGTCGCTAGCGGGAGTTGGAATGAGCAGTTCTTC. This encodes CASSLVASGSWNEQFF.

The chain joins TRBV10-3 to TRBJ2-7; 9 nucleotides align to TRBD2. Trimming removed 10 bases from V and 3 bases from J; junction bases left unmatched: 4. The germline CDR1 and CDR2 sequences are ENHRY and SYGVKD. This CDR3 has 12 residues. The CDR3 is CATAGGGYEQYF. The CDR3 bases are TGTGCCACGGCGGGAGGGGGCTACGAGCAGTACTTC.

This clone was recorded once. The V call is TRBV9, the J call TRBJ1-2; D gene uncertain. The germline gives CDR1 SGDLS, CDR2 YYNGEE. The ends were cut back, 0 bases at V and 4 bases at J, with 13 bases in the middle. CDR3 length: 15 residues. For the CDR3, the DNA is TGTGCCAGCAGCGTAGCTACGAGGGCCGTCTATGGCTACACCTTC. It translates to CASSVATRAVYGYTF.

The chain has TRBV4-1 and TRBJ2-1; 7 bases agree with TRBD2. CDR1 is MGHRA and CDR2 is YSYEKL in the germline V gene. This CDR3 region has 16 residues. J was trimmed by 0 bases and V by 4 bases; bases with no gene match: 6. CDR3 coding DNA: TGCGCCAGCAGCCCTCAAAGCGGGGTCTCCTACAATGAGCAGTTCTTC. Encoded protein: CASSPQSGVSYNEQFF.

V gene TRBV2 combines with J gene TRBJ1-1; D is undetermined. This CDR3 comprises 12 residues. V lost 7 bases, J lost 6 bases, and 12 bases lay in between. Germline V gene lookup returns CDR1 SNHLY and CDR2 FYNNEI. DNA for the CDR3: TGTGCCAGCAATGTCGACGGGGCTGAAGCTTTCTTT. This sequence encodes CASNVDGAEAFF. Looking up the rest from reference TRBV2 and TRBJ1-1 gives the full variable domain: EPEVTQTPSHQVTQMGQEVILRCVPISNHLYFYWYRQILGQKVEFLVSFYNNEISEKSEIFDDQFSVERPDGSNFTLKIRSTKLEDSAMYFCASNVDGAEAFFGQGTRLTVV.

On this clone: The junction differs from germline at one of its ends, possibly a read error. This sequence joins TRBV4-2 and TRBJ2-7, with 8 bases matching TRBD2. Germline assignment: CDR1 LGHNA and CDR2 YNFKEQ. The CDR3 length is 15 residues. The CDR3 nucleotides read TGTGCCAGCAGCCAGGCCTTCAGCGGGAGTTACGAGCAGTACTTT. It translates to CASSQAFSGSYEQYF.

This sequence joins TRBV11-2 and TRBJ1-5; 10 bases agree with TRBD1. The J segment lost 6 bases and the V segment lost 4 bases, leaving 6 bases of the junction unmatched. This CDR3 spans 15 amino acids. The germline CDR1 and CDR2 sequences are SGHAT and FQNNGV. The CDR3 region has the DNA TGTGCCAGCAGCTCCGGGACAGGGGCGGGTCAGCCCCAGCATTTT. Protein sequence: CASSSGTGAGQPQHF.

Here the CDR3 DNA reads TGTGCCACCAGTGAGGGGACAGGGGGTAGAGGTGGCTACACCTTC. Translated, it gives CATSEGTGGRGGYTF. This chain connects TRBV24-1 to TRBJ1-2, with 11 bases identical to TRBD1. The germline gives CDR1 KGHDR, CDR2 SFDVKD. With V trimmed by 4 bases and J by 7 bases, 7 bases remained unmatched. This CDR3 has 15 residues.

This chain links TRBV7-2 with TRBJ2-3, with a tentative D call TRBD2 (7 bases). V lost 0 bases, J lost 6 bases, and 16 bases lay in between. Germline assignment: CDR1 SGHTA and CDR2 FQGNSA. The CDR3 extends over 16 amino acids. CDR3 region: CASSLARGGIWDTQYF. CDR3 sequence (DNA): TGTGCCAGCAGCTTAGCCAGGGGAGGGATCTGGGATACGCAGTATTTT.

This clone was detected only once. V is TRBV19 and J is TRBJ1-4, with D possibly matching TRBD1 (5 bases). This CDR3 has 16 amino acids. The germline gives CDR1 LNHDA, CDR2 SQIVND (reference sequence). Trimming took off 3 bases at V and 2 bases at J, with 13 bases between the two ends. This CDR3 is CASSIRGVSTNEKLFF. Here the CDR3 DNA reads TGTGCCAGTAGTATTCGGGGGGTTTCGACTAATGAAAAACTGTTTTTT.

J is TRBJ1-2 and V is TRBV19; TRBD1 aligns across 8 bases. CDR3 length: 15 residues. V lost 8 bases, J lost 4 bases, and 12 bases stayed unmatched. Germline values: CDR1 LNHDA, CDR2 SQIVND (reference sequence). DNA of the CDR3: TGTGCCAGTTCAGGGGGCGCGGGTTACGGCTATGGCTACACCTTC. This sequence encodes CASSGGAGYGYGYTF.

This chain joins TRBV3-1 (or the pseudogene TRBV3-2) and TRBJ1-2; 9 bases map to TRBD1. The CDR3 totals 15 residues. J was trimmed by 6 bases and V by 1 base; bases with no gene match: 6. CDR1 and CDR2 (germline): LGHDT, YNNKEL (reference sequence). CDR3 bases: TGTGCCAGCAGCCAAGCACAGGGGGCCTTCGATGGCTACACCTTC. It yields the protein CASSQAQGAFDGYTF.

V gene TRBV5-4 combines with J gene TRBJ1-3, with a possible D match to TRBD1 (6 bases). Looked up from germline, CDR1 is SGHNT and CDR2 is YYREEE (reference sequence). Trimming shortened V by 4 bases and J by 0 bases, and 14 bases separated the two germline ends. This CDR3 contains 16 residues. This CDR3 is CASSRPTGPSGNTIYF. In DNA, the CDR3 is TGTGCCAGCAGCCGCCCGACAGGTCCCTCTGGAAACACCATATATTTT.

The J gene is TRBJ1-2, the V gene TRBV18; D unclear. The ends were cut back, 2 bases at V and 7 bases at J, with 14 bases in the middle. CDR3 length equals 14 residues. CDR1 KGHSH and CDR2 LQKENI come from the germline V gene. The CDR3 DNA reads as TGTGCCAGCTCACCAGAGGGCGCGCGGAGTGGCTACACCTTC. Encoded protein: CASSPEGARSGYTF. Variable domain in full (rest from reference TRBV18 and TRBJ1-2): NAGVMQNPRHLVRRRGQEARLRCSPMKGHSHVYWYRQLPEEGLKFMVYLQKENIIDESGMPKERFSAEFPKEGPSILRIQQVVRGDSAAYFCASSPEGARSGYTFGSGTRLTVV.

The CDR3 spells CASSLSPRSTGTGNEKLFF. In DNA form, the CDR3 reads TGTGCCAGCAGCTTATCACCCCGCTCAACCGGGACAGGGAATGAAAAACTGTTTTTT. V and J are TRBV7-2 and TRBJ1-4, with 9 bases aligning to TRBD1. The J segment lost 5 bases and the V segment lost 2 bases, leaving 15 bases of the junction unmatched. The CDR3 runs 19 residues. The germline V gene has CDR1 SGHTA and CDR2 FQGNSA.

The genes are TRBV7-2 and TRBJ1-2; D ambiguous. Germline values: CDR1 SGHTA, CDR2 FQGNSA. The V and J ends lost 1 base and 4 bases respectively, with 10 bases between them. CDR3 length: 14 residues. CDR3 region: CASSLEVQLYGYTF. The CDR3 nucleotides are TGTGCCAGCAGCTTAGAAGTACAGCTCTATGGCTACACCTTC.

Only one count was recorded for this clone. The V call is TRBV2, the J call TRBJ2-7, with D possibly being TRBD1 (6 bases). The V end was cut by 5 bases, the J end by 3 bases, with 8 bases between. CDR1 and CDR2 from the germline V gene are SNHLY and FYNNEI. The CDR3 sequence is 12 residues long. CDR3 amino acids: CASSQGFYEQYF. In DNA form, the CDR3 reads TGTGCCAGCAGTCAGGGGTTCTACGAGCAGTACTTC.

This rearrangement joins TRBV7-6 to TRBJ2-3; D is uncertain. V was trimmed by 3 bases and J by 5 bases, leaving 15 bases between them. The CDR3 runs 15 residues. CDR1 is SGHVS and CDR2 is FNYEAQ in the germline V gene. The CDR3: CASSLFTGGIDTQYF. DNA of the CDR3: TGTGCCAGCAGCTTGTTCACGGGTGGAATAGATACGCAGTATTTT.

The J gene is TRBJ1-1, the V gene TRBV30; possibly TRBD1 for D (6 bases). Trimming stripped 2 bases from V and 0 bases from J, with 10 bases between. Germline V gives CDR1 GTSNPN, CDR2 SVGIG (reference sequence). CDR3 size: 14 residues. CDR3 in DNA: TGTGCCTGGAGTCCGACAGGACTGAACACTGAAGCTTTCTTT. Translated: CAWSPTGLNTEAFF.